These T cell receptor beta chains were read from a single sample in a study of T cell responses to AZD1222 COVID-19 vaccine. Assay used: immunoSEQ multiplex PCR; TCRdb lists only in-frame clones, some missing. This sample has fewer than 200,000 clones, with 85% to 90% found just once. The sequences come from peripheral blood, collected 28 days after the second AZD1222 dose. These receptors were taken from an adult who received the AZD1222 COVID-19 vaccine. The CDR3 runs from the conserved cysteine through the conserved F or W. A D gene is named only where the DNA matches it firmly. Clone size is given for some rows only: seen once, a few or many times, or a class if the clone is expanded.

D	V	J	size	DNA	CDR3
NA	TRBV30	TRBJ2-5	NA	TGTGCCTGGATGTCTGGGGCCCAAGAGACCCAGTACTTC	CAWMSGAQETQYF
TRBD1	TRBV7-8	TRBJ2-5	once	TGTGCCAGCTACAGGGGGCAATACGGACCCCAAGAGACCCAGTACTTC	CASYRGQYGPQETQYF
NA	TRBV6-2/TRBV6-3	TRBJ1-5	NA	TGTGCCAGCAGTTACATGGGCGTCGGCAATCAGCCCCAGCATTTT	CASSYMGVGNQPQHF
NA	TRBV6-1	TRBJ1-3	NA	TGTGCCAGCAGTGAAAGCGGGAGAAACACCATATATTTT	CASSESGRNTIYF
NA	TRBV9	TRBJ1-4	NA	TGTGCCAGCAGCGTAGATTTGGATGGAGAAAAACTGTTTTTT	CASSVDLDGEKLFF
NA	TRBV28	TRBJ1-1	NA	TGTGCCAGCAGTCCTCCGGGAAGGGCTGAAGCTTTCTTT	CASSPPGRAEAFF
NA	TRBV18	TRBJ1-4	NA	TGTGCCAGCTCACTCGGGACACCCGTTGCAACTAATGAAAAACTGTTTTTT	CASSLGTPVATNEKLFF
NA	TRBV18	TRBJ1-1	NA	TGTGCCAGCTCACCTCCGACAGGAAACACTGAAGCTTTCTTT	CASSPPTGNTEAFF
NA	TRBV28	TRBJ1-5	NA	TGTGCCAGCAGTTTAGGAGAGCGCAATCAGCCCCAGCATTTT	CASSLGERNQPQHF
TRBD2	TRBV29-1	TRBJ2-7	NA	TGCAGCGTTGAAAGTAGCGGGGGGGCCTTTTACGAGCAGTACTTC	CSVESSGGAFYEQYF
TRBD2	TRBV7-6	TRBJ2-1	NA	TGTGCCAGCAGCTCCGGGACTAGGCCCTACAATGAGCAGTTCTTC	CASSSGTRPYNEQFF
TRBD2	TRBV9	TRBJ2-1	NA	TGTGCCAGCAGCGTAGTTGGTGGGTTAGGCGGGGGATACTCCTACAATGAGCAGTTCTTC	CASSVVGGLGGGYSYNEQFF
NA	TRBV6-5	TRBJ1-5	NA	TGTGCCAGCACCCGGATGGACAGCCGTACGCAGCCCCAGCATTTT	CASTRMDSRTQPQHF
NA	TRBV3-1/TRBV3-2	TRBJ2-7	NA	TGTGCCAGCAGCCAAGGGGTGGGTGAGCAGTACTTC	CASSQGVGEQYF
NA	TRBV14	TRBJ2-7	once	TGTGCCAGCAGCCATGGTAGGGCAGGCCCCTACGAGCAGTACTTC	CASSHGRAGPYEQYF
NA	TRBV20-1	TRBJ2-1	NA	TGCAGTGCTAGGCTAAGGCTCGAGCAGTTCTTC	CSARLRLEQFF
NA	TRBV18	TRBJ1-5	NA	TGTGCCAGCTCACCACTCAGGGAGGGGCAGCCCCAGCATTTT	CASSPLREGQPQHF
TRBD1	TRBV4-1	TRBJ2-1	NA	TGCGCCAGCAGCCAAGGACAGGGGGGCTACAATGAGCAGTTCTTC	CASSQGQGGYNEQFF
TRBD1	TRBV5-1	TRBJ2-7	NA	TGCGCCAGCAGCCCCGCAGGACAGGGGTTCAACGAGCAGTACTTC	CASSPAGQGFNEQYF
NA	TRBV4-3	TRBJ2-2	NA	TGCGCCAGCAGCCAAGATCCGGGGGTAAAGACCGGGGAGCTGTTTTTT	CASSQDPGVKTGELFF
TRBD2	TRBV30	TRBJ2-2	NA	TGTGCCTGGAGTCCCGGGACTAGCAAAGTTTGGAACACCGGGGAGCTGTTTTTT	CAWSPGTSKVWNTGELFF
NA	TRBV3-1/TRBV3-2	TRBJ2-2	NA	TGTGCCAGCAGCGCACGGACAGCCAACACCGGGGAGCTGTTTTTT	CASSARTANTGELFF
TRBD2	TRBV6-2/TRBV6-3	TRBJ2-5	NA	TGTGCCAGCAGTATGTCCGGGACTAGCGAGGAAACCCAGTACTTC	CASSMSGTSEETQYF
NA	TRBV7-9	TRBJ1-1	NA	TGTGCCAGCAGCTTAGATGGCAGACGTGAAGCTTTCTTT	CASSLDGRREAFF
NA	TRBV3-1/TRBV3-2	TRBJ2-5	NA	TGTGCCAGCAGCCGTGGGGAACAAGAGACCCAGTACTTC	CASSRGEQETQYF
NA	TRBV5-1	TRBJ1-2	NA	TGCGCCAGCAGCTTGGTGGCAGAAGCATATGGCTACACCTTC	CASSLVAEAYGYTF
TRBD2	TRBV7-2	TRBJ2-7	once	TGTGCCAGCAGCTCCCTAGCGGGGGGGCTCGAGCAGTACTTC	CASSSLAGGLEQYF
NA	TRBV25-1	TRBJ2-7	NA	TGTGCCAGCGCTCACCCTCCACAGCCGAGACAGGTCTCCTACGAGCAGTACTTC	CASAHPPQPRQVSYEQYF
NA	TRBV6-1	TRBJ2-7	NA	TGTGCCAGCAGTGAAATAGACAGCCCTACCTACGAGCAGTACTTC	CASSEIDSPTYEQYF
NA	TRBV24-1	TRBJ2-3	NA	TGTGCCACCAGTGACCCCCGGGTGGGGGGAACAGATACGCAGTATTTT	CATSDPRVGGTDTQYF
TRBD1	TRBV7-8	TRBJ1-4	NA	TGTGCCAGCAGCCCACGGACAGGGGAATCCACTAATGAAAAACTGTTTTTT	CASSPRTGESTNEKLFF
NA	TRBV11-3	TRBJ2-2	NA	TGTGCCAGCAGCTTAGGTATTGGAGGGATAGGCACCGGGGAGCTGTTTTTT	CASSLGIGGIGTGELFF
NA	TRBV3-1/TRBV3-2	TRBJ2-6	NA	TGTGCCAGCAGCCAGGATATTCTGGGGGCCAACGTCCTGACTTTC	CASSQDILGANVLTF
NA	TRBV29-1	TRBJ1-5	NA	TGCAGCGTGGCCCACGGGATTAGCAATCAGCCCCAGCATTTT	CSVAHGISNQPQHF
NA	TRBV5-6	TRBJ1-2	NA	TGTGCCAGCAGCTTGGGACAGGCGTTTGACTATGGCTACACCTTC	CASSLGQAFDYGYTF
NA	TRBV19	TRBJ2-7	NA	TGTGCCAGTAGGGGACGAAAGGGGTCCTACGAGCAGTACTTC	CASRGRKGSYEQYF
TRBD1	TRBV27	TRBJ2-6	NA	TGTGCCAGCAGCCCGCGCGACAGGGCGATGACCAACGTCCTGACTTTC	CASSPRDRAMTNVLTF
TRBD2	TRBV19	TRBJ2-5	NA	TGTGCCAGTAGTATTCGGGGACGCGGGGGTCCCCAAGAGACCCAGTACTTC	CASSIRGRGGPQETQYF
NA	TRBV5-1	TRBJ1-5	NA	TGCGCCAGCAGCCGAACAACGGGCGGGAACCAGCCCCAGCATTTT	CASSRTTGGNQPQHF
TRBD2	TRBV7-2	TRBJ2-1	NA	TGTGCCAGCAGCCCCGGGACTAGCGGGGGTAATGAGCAGTTCTTC	CASSPGTSGGNEQFF
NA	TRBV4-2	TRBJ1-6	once	TGTGCCAGCAGCCAAGTCGGTCGGGCGAATAATTCACCCCTCCACTTT	CASSQVGRANNSPLHF
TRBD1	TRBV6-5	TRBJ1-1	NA	TGTGCCAGCAGTCACAGGGGCAGGGTGAACACTGAAGCTTTCTTT	CASSHRGRVNTEAFF
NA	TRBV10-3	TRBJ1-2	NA	TGTGCCATCAGTGCCGGGCAGGGTGACTATGGCTACACCTTC	CAISAGQGDYGYTF
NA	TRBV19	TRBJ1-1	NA	TGTGCCAGTAGTATATATAAGAGGAACACTGAAGCTTTCTTT	CASSIYKRNTEAFF
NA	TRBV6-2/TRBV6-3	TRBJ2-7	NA	TGTGCCAGCAGCCGTATGGGGACAATCGAGCAGTACTTC	CASSRMGTIEQYF
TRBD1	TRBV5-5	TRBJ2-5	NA	TGTGCCAGCAGCTTGAAACCGGGACAGGGAACGGCGACCCAGTACTTC	CASSLKPGQGTATQYF
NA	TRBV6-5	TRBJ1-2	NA	TGTGCCAGCTCTTACAGAAACTATGGCTACACCTTC	CASSYRNYGYTF
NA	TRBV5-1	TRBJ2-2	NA	TGCGCCAGCAGCTCCCATACACAGATCGCGAACACCGGGGAGCTGTTTTTT	CASSSHTQIANTGELFF
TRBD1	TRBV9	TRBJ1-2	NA	TGTGCCAGCAGCGTTTTCGACAGGGTAGGCAACTATGGCTACACCTTC	CASSVFDRVGNYGYTF
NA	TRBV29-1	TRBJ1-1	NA	TGCAGCGTTAGGACGGATCCGAACACTGAAGCTTTCTTT	CSVRTDPNTEAFF
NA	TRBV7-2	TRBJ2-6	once	TGTGCCACTAGCCCAGGGGGGTCTGGGGCCAACGTCCTGACTTTC	CATSPGGSGANVLTF
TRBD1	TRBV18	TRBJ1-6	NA	TGTGCCAGCTCACCAAAGGCAGGGGGAATGGATTCACCCCTCCACTTT	CASSPKAGGMDSPLHF
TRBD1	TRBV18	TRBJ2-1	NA	TGTGCCAGCTCAAGGGACAGGGGGGATGAGCAGTTCTTC	CASSRDRGDEQFF
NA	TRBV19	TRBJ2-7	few	TGTGCCAGTAGTATGGGAGGTACCACCTACGAGCAGTACTTC	CASSMGGTTYEQYF
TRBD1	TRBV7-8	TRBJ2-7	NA	TGTGCCAGCAGCCCGACGAGGACAGGGCACGAGCAGTACTTC	CASSPTRTGHEQYF
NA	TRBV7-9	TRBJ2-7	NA	TGTGCCAGCAGCTTAGAGGGGGGCTCCGAGCAGTACTTC	CASSLEGGSEQYF
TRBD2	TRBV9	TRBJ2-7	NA	TGTGCCAGCAGCGTAGCTAGCGGGGGATACGAGCAGTACTTC	CASSVASGGYEQYF
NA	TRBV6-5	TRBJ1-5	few	TGTGCCAGCGCCGGGGCAGGAAATCAGCCCCAGCATTTT	CASAGAGNQPQHF
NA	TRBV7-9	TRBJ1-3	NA	TGTGCCAGCACCCAAGATCAGGGGCCATTCTCTGGAAACACCATATATTTT	CASTQDQGPFSGNTIYF